The source of this T cell receptor beta chain is a study of shared clonotypes between healthy human individuals. The CDR3 is made up of 15 amino acids. CDR1 and CDR2 (germline): LNHDA, SQIVND (reference sequence). V was shortened by 3 bases and J by 1 base, with 10 bases between the two germline ends. Clones were read by immunoSEQ multiplex PCR, and TCRdb kept only the in-frame ones, dropping some. This sample has approximately 980,000 clones, with over 75% found just once. The chain links TRBV19 to TRBJ1-5, with D possibly matching TRBD1 (5 bases). The sample consisted of memory CD4+ T cells sorted from blood. Stated subset: CD45RA-negative fraction. This receptor was obtained from a man between 18 and 35 years old in good health. The CDR3 DNA is TGTGCCAGTAGTATGGTGCAGGGAAGCAATCAGCCCCAGCATTTT. Amino acids: CASSMVQGSNQPQHF.